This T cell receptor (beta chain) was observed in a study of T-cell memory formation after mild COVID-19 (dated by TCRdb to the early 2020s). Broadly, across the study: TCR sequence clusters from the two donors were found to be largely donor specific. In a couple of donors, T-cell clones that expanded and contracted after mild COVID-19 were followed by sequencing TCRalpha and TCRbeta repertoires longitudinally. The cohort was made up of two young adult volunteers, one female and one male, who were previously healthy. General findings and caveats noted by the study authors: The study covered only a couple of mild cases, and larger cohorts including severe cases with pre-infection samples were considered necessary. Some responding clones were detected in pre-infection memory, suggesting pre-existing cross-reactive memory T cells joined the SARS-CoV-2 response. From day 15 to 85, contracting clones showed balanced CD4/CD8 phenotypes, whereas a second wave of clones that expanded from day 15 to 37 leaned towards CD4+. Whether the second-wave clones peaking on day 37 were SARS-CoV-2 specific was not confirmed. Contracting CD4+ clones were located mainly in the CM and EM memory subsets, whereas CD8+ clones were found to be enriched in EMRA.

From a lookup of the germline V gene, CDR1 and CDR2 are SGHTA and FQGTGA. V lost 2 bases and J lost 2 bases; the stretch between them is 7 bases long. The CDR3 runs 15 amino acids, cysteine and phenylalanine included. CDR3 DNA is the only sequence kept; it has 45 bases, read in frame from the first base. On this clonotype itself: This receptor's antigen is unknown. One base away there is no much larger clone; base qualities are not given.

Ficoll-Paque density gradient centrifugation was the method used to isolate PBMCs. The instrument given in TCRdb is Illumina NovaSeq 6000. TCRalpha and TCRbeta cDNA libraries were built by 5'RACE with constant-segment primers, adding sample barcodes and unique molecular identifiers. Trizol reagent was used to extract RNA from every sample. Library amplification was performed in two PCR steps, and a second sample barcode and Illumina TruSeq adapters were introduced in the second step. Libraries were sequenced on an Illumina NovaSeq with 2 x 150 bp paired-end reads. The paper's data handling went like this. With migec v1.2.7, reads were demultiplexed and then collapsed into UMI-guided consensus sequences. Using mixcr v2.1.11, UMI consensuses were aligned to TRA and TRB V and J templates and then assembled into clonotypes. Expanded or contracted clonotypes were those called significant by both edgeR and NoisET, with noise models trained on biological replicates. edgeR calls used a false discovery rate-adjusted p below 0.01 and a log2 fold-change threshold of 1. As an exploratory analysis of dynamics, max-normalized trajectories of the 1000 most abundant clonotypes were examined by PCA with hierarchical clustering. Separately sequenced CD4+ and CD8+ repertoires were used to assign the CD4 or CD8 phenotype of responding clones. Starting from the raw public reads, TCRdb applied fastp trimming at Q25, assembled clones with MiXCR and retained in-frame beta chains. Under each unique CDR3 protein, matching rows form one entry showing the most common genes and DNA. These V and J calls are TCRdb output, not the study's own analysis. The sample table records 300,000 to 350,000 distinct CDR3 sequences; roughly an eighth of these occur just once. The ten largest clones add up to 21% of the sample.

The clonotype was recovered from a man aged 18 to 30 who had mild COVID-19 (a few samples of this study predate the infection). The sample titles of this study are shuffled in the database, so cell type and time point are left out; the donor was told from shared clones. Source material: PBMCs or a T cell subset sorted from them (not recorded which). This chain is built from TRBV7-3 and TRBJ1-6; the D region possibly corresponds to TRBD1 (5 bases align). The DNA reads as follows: TGTGCCAGCAGCTTACAGGGTCCCTATAATTCACCCCTCCACTTT. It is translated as CASSLQGPYNSPLHF.